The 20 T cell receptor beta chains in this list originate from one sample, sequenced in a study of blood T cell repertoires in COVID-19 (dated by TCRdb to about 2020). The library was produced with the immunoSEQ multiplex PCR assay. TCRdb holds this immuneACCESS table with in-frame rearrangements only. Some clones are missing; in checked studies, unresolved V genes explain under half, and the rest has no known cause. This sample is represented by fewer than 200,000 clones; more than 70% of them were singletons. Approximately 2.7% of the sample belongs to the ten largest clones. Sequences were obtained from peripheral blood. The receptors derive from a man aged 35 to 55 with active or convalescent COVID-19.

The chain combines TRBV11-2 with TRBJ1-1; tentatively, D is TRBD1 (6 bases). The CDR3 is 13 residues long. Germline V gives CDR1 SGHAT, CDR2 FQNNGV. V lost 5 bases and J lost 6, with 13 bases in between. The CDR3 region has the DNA TGTGCCAGCAGCGGAGAAAACAGGGCTGAAGCTTTCTTT. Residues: CASSGENRAEAFF.

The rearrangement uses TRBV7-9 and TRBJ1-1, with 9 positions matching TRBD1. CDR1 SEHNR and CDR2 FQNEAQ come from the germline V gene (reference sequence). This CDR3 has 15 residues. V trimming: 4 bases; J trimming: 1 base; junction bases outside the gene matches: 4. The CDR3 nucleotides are TGTGCCAGCAGCTCTTCACAGGGGGCGAACACTGAAGCTTTCTTT. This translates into CASSSSQGANTEAFF.

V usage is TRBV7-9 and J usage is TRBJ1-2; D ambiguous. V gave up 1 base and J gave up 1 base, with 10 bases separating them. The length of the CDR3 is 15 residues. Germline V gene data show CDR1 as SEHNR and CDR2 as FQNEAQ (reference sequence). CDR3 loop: CASSLGLGSNYGYTF. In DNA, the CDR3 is TGTGCCAGCAGCTTAGGTCTAGGGAGTAACTATGGCTACACCTTC.

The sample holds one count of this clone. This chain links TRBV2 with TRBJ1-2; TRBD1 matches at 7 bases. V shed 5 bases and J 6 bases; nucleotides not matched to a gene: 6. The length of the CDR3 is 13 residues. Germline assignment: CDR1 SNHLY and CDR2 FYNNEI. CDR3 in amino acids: CASSLRGPDGYTF. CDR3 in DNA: TGTGCCAGCAGTCTTAGGGGGCCTGATGGCTACACCTTC. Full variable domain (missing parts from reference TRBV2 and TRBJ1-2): EPEVTQTPSHQVTQMGQEVILRCVPISNHLYFYWYRQILGQKVEFLVSFYNNEISEKSEIFDDQFSVERPDGSNFTLKIRSTKLEDSAMYFCASSLRGPDGYTFGSGTRLTVV.

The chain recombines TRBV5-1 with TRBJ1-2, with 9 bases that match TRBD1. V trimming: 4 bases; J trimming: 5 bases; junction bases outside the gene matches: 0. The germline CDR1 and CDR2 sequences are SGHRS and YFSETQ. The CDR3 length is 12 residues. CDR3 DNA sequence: TGCGCCAGCAGCGGACAGGGGTATGGCTACACCTTC. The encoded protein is CASSGQGYGYTF.

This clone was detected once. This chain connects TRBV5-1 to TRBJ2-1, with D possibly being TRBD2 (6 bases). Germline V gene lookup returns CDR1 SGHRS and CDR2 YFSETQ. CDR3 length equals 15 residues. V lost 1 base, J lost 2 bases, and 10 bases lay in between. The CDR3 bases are TGCGCCAGCAGCTTGCTTCGGGGGACCTACAATGAGCAGTTCTTC. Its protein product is CASSLLRGTYNEQFF.

The CDR3 DNA sequence: TGTGCCAGTAGTACAAGGGAGTCCTATGGCTACACCTTC. It codes for CASSTRESYGYTF. V gene TRBV19 combines with J gene TRBJ1-2, with no clear D. From germline, CDR1 is LNHDA and CDR2 SQIVND (reference sequence). The length of the CDR3 is 13 residues. Trimming removed 4 bases from V and 4 bases from J, with 10 bases in between.

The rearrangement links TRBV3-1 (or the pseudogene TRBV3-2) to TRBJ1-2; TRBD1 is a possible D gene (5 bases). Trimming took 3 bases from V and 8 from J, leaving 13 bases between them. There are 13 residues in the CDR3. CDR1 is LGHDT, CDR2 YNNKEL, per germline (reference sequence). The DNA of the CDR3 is TGTGCCAGCAGCCAGGGCAGGGTCGAAGGCTACACCTTC. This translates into CASSQGRVEGYTF.

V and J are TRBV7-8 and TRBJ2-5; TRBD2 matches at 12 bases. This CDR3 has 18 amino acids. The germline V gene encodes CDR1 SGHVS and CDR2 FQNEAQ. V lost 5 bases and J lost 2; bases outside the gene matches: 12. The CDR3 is CASSRLAGGAWEQETQYF. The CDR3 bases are TGTGCCAGCAGCCGTCTAGCGGGGGGGGCTTGGGAACAAGAGACCCAGTACTTC. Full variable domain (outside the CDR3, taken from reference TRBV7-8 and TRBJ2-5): GAGVSQSPRYKVAKRGQDVALRCDPISGHVSLFWYQQALGQGPEFLTYFQNEAQLDKSGLPSDRFFAERPEGSVSTLKIQRTQQEDSAVYLCASSRLAGGAWEQETQYFGPGTRLLVL.

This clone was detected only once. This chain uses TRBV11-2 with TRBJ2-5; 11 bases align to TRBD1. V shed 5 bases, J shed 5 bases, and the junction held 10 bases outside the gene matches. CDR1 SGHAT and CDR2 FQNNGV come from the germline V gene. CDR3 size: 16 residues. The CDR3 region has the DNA TGTGCCAGCAGCGTCGCGGGGACAGGGGGAGTCGAGACCCAGTACTTC. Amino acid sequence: CASSVAGTGGVETQYF.

The CDR3 DNA reads TGTGCCAGCAGCCAAGTGTGGGGGCGAACTGAAGCTTTCTTT. Residues: CASSQVWGRTEAFF. The rearrangement uses TRBV14 and TRBJ1-1; D may be TRBD1 (6 bases). Trimming cost V 1 base and J 5 bases, with 11 bases left between them. The CDR3 length is 14 residues. In germline, CDR1 is SGHDN, CDR2 FVKESK.

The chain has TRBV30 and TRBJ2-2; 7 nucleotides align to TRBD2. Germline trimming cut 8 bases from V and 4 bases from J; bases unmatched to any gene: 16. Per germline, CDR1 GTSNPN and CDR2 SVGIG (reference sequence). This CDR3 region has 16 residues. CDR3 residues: CAGQTRARGSTGELFF. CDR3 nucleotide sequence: TGTGCCGGGCAAACGAGGGCACGCGGGAGCACCGGGGAGCTGTTTTTT.

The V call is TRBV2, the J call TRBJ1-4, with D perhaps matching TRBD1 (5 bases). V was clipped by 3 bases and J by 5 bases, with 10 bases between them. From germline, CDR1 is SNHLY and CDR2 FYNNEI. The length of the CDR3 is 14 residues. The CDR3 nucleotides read TGTGCCAGCAGTGAGACAGTGAGAAATGAAAAACTGTTTTTT. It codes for CASSETVRNEKLFF.

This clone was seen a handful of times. The CDR3 DNA sequence: TGCGCCAGCAGCCAACGACAGTCCTATCCGTATGGCTACACCTTC. Translated: CASSQRQSYPYGYTF. The V and J genes are TRBV4-3 and TRBJ1-2; D is perhaps TRBD1 (5 bases). The CDR3 covers 15 residues. Deletions cut 2 bases from V and 5 bases from J, with 15 bases between. The germline CDR1 and CDR2 sequences are LGHNA and YSLEER.

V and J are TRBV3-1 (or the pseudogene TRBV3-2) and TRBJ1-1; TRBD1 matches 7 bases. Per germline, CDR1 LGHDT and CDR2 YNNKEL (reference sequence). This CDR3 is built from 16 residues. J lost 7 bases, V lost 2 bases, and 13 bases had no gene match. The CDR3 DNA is TGTGCCAGCAGCCAAAGGACAGGATGGAACGACGTTGAAGCTTTCTTT. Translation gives CASSQRTGWNDVEAFF.

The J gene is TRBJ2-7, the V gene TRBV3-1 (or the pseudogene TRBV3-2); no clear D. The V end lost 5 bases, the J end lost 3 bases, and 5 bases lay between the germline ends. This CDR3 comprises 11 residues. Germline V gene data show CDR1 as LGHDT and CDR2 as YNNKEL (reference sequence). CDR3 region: CASSSYYEQYF. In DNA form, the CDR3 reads TGTGCCAGCAGCTCCTACTACGAGCAGTACTTC.

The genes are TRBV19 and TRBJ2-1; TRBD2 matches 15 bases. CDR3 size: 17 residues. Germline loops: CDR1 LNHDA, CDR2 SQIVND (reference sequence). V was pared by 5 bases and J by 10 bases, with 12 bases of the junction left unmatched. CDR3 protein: CASSVGTSGGPVIEQFF. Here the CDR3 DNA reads TGTGCCAGTAGTGTCGGGACTAGCGGGGGGCCCGTTATCGAGCAGTTCTTC. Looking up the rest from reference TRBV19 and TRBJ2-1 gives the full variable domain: DGGITQSPKYLFRKEGQNVTLSCEQNLNHDAMYWYRQDPGQGLRLIYYSQIVNDFQKGDIAEGYSVSREKKESFPLTVTSAQKNPTAFYLCASSVGTSGGPVIEQFFGPGTRLTVL.

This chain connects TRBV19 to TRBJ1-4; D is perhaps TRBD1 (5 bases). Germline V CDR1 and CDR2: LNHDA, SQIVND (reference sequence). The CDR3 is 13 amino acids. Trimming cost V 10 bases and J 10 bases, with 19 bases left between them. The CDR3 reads CATSVGGYGKLFF. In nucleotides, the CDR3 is TGTGCCACCTCGGTGGGGGGGTATGGAAAACTGTTTTTT.

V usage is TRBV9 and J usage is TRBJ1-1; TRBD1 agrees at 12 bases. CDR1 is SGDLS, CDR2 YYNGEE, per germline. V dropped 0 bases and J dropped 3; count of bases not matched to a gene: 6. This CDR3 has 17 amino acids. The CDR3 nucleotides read TGTGCCAGCAGCGTAGCAGGGGGACAGGGGGCGGACACTGAAGCTTTCTTT. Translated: CASSVAGGQGADTEAFF.

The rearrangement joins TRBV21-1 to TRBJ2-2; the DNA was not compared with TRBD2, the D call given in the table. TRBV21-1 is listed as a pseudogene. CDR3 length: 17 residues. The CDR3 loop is CASSKNGGTEKTGELFF. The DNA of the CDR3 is TGTGCCAGCAGCAAAAATGGGGGGACTGAGAAGACCGGGGAGCTGTTTTTT.